A single sample gave rise to the 11 T cell receptor beta chains below, sequenced in a study of blood T cell repertoires in COVID-19. Sequenced by immunoSEQ multiplex PCR; TCRdb stores in-frame clones only, minus some. Here the sample spans about 170,000 clones, 85% to 90% being singletons. Material: peripheral blood. The receptor source for this set is a man aged 50 to 59 with active or convalescent COVID-19.

The chain combines TRBV12-3 or TRBV12-4 with TRBJ1-2; maybe TRBD1 (5 bases). Trimming took off 6 bases at V and 3 bases at J, with 8 bases between the two ends. There are 12 residues in the CDR3. CDR3 nucleotide sequence: TGTGCCAGCAGGGACACTGACTATGGCTACACCTTC. Translated: CASRDTDYGYTF.

In DNA form, the CDR3 reads TGCGCCAGCAGCTGGGACAGGGGTTATGGCTACACCTTC. Amino acid sequence: CASSWDRGYGYTF. V gene TRBV4-3 combines with J gene TRBJ1-2; 10 bases map to TRBD1. The V gene's germline CDR1 is LGHNA and CDR2 YSLEER. The CDR3 sequence is 13 residues long. Germline trimming cut 5 bases from V and 5 bases from J; bases unmatched to any gene: 2.

The V and J genes are TRBV30 and TRBJ1-1; D is uncertain. This CDR3 is built from 14 residues. Germline V gene data show CDR1 as GTSNPN and CDR2 as SVGIG (reference sequence). V was pared by 2 bases and J by 0 bases, with 10 bases between. The DNA of the CDR3 is TGTGCCTGGAGTACAGTCAACATGAACACTGAAGCTTTCTTT. This gives the protein CAWSTVNMNTEAFF. Full variable domain (remainder filled in from reference TRBV30 and TRBJ1-1): SQTIHQWPATLVQPVGSPLSLECTVEGTSNPNLYWYRQAAGRGLQLLFYSVGIGQISSEVPQNLSASRPQDRQFILSSKKLLLSDSGFYLCAWSTVNMNTEAFFGQGTRLTVV.

As to this clone: Different DNA sequences within this sample yield the same CDR3. The genes are TRBV28 and TRBJ1-2; TRBD1 aligns across 8 bases. The junction had 3 bases not matched to a gene; V was cut back by 6 bases and J by 3 bases. CDR1 MDHEN and CDR2 SYDVKM come from the germline V gene. The CDR3 runs to 13 residues. The CDR3 loop is CASRTGGDYGYTF. CDR3 sequence (DNA): TGTGCCAGCAGAACAGGGGGGGACTATGGCTACACCTTC.

The genes are TRBV18 and TRBJ1-6; 11 bases are a match to TRBD1. V was pared by 4 bases and J by 8 bases, with 4 bases of the junction left unmatched. This CDR3 is built from 15 residues. Germline lookup yields CDR1 KGHSH and CDR2 LQKENI. CDR3 in amino acids: CASSRTGGFDSPLHF. CDR3 nucleotide sequence: TGTGCCAGCTCACGGACAGGGGGCTTCGATTCACCCCTCCACTTT.

The chain has TRBV11-1 and TRBJ2-5, with D hard to call. CDR1 and CDR2 (germline): SGHAT, FQDESV (reference sequence). The CDR3 spans 14 residues. V lost 4 bases and J 3 bases, leaving 12 bases between the germline ends. The CDR3 DNA is TGTGCCAGCAGCTCGCCGGGTTCAAAAGAGACCCAGTACTTC. Translation gives CASSSPGSKETQYF.

This chain connects TRBV6-5 to TRBJ2-7; D is possibly TRBD2 (5 bases). The CDR3 runs to 13 residues. Trimming removed 0 bases at V and 5 bases at J, with 8 bases between. In germline, CDR1 is MNHEY, CDR2 SVGAGI. The CDR3 DNA reads as TGTGCCAGCAGTTACTCGACCGGGAACGAGCAGTACTTC. Translated: CASSYSTGNEQYF.

This clone was counted between two and nine times. V gene TRBV5-4 combines with J gene TRBJ1-1, with 9 nucleotides matching TRBD1. The CDR3 runs 15 residues. V lost 4 bases to trimming and J lost 5 bases; unmatched junction nucleotides: 9. Per germline, CDR1 SGHNT and CDR2 YYREEE (reference sequence). This chain's CDR3 is CASSPGTGRETEAFF. The CDR3 nucleotides read TGTGCCAGCAGCCCCGGGACAGGGAGGGAGACTGAAGCTTTCTTT.

The chain recombines TRBV6-6 with TRBJ1-1, with a weak D call TRBD1 (5 bases). Germline V gene data show CDR1 as MNHNY and CDR2 as SVGAGI (reference sequence). The CDR3 length is 14 residues. The V gene lost 6 bases and the J gene lost 4 bases, with 15 bases spanning the gap. DNA of the CDR3: TGTGCCAGCAGAACGGAGGGGTTAGCCACTGAAGCTTTCTTT. Translation gives CASRTEGLATEAFF.

The J gene is TRBJ1-4, the V gene TRBV4-3; D may be TRBD1 (5 bases). Germline lookup yields CDR1 LGHNA and CDR2 YSLEER. The CDR3 covers 15 residues. Trimming removed 0 bases from V and 6 bases from J, with 11 bases in between. The CDR3 loop reads CASSQEVREYEKLFF. CDR3 bases: TGCGCCAGCAGCCAAGAGGTCAGGGAATATGAAAAACTGTTTTTT.

The V gene is TRBV28, the J gene TRBJ1-1; D is undetermined. CDR1 MDHEN and CDR2 SYDVKM come from the germline V gene. The CDR3 is made up of 11 amino acids. Trimming shortened V by 7 bases and J by 8 bases, and 11 bases separated the two germline ends. The CDR3 sequence is CASTSVSEAFF. CDR3 DNA: TGTGCCAGCACCTCGGTAAGCGAAGCTTTCTTT. Based on the CDR3 plus reference TRBV28 and TRBJ1-1, the full variable domain is DVKVTQSSRYLVKRTGEKVFLECVQDMDHENMFWYRQDPGLGLRLIYFSYDVKMKEKGDIPEGYSVSREKKERFSLILESASTNQTSMYLCASTSVSEAFFGQGTRLTVV.